The entry below gives a single T cell receptor (beta chain) sequence along with its context. A much bigger clone sits one base away, suggesting this may be a read error. There are 14 residues in the CDR3. The germline V and J ends were trimmed by 2 bases and 3 bases, with 11 bases remaining between them. The germline V gene has CDR1 SGHDT and CDR2 YYEEEE. TCR beta CDR3 sequences were amplified from RNA transcripts. The HTBI primer set served for first-round RT-PCR of the TCR CDR3. TCRdb redid the calling of the multiplex PCR reads with MiXCR, one entry per CDR3 protein. This table holds approximately 430,000 distinct CDR3 sequences, around 16% found once. It was considered stable Graves' hyperthyroidism when ophthalmopathy did not progress within 18 months. This sample is part of a study of T cells in Graves' hyperthyroidism and ophthalmopathy. Study information: Peripheral blood was obtained at initial diagnosis, preceding any treatment.

This clonotype was obtained from a woman between 18 and 29 years old with Graves' hyperthyroidism. The sequencing sample was made of blood. The chain carries TRBV5-6 and TRBJ1-2; D is undetermined. The CDR3 DNA is TGTGCCAGCAGCTTAAACCAGGTGGACTATGGCTACACCTTC. It is translated as CASSLNQVDYGYTF.